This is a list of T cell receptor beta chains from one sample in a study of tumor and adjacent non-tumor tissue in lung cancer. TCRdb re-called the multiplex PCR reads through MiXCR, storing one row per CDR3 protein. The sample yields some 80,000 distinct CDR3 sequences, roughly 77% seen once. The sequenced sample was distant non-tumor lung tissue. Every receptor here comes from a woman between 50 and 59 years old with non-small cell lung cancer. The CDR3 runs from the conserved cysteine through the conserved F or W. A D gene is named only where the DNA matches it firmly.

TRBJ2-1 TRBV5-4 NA CDSSSPPGNEQFF
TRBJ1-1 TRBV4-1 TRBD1 CASSQPDRVAQAFF
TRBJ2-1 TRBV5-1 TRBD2 CACSGSGDNEQFF
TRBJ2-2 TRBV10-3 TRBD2 CAISGPSGGSTGELFF
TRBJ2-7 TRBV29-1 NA CSVLTWRGNEQYF
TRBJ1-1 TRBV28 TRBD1 CASRTGDRNTEAFF
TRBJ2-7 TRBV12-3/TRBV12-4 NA CANGPRQEGSYEQHF
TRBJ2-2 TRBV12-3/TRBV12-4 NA CASGLNTGELLF
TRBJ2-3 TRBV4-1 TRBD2 CASSQGVTSGRSDTQYF
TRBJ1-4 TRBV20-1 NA CSARDLQEGELFF
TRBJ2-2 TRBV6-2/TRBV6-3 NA CASRPGLAVTRELFF
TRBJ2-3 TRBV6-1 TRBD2 CAGTGLAGADTQYF
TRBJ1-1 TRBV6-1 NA CATIVHSTDTFF
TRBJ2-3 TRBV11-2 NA CASTLGSEVTQYF
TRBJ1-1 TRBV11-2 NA CASNLEPGANTEVFF
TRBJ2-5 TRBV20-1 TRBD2 CSAPWTSGRVGTQYF
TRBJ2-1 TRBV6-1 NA CVSSEWGKQFF
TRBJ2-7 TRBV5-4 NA CASSVGRDSSYEQYF
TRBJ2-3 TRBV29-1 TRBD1 CNVEGVRTGEQFF
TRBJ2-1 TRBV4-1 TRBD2 CASSQIAGGGSYIEQFF
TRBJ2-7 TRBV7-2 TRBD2 CASTTGLAGSYEQYF
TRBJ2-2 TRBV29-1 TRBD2 CSAEDEGSSGSFPGELFF
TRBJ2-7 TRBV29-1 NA CSVVKSGDKQYF
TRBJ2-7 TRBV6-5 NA CASWSGNAYDQYF
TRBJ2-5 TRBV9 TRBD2 CASSPGLAGDQETQYF
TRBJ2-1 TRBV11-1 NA CASSTTPSTGDDQFF
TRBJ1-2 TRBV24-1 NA CATSKMFADYGYTF
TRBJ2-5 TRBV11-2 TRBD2 CGGSLGTSGKETQYF
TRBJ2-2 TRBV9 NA CASSVRANTGELFF
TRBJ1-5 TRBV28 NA CASSPPGPNQSQHF
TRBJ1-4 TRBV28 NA CASSSASQAGEKLFF
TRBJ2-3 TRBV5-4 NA CASSFGSRQGSIDTQYF
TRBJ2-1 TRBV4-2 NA CASSKCLVEYNNEQFF
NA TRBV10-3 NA CTISDRGGERFGEQYF
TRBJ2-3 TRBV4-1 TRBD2 CPGSQVASGLSDTQYF
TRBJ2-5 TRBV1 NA CTSSQVPARGGKETQYF
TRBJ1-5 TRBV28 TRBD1 CPSSLLQGDNRPQHF
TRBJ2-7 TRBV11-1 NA CASWENPGAHSYEQYF
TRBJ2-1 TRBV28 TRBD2 CASSTTGTRVEFGYFF
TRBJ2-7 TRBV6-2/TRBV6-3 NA CANSYGDEQYF
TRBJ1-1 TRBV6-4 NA CASCSGAGTEAFF
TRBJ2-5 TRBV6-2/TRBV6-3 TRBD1 CANSVNLGQGARTQYF
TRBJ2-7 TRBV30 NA CAWSVVYEQYF
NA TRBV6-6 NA CVSSAQGHTDTQHF
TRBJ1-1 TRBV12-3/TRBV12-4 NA CASSHSKGLNMNTEAFF
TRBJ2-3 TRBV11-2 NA CSSSLGSEDTQYF
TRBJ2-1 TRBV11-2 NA CASTISGIYIEQFF
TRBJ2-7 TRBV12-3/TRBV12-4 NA CASSSAGSELYEQYF
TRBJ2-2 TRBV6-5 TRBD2 CASSYGGGNGELFF
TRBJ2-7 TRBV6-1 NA CASSERLEGYEQCF
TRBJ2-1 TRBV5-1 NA CASSGGPGDSEQFF
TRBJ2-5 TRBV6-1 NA CASRFSGTRRDTQYF
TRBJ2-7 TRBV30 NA CAWRRFFRGFDSYEQYF
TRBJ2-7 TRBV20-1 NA CSVQWGSEQYF
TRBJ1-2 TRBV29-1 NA CSVERQQYGYTF
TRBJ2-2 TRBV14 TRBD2 CASSQGWRESLTGELFF
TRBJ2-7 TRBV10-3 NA CAIKGINSYEQYF
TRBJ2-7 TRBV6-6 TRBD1 CVSSSRDSPYEQYF
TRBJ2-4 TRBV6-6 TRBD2 CASSPGEGRFRNIQYF